This entry lists 9 T cell receptor beta chains sequenced from one sample in a study of cytomegalovirus exposure and HLA in healthy donors. Primers: 60 Vbeta forward and 13 Jbeta reverse. Clones were sequenced by immunoSEQ multiplex PCR, and TCRdb holds only the in-frame ones, with some missing. The repertoire holds 80,000 to 95,000 clones, 70% seen once, with about 14% in the top ten. The sequenced material came from PBMCs. The receptors originated from a woman aged 50 to 65 in good health and CMV-seropositive.

The chain has TRBV7-8 and TRBJ2-1; TRBD2 matches 9 bases. This CDR3 is 15 amino acids long. CDR1 and CDR2 from the germline V gene are SGHVS and FQNEAQ. V was pared by 7 bases and J by 2 bases, with 6 bases of the junction left unmatched. The CDR3 bases are TGTGCCAGCACCGAGCGGGAGGCGGCCTACAATGAGCAGTTCTTC. Its translation is CASTEREAAYNEQFF. The whole variable domain, filled in from reference TRBV7-8 and TRBJ2-1, reads GAGVSQSPRYKVAKRGQDVALRCDPISGHVSLFWYQQALGQGPEFLTYFQNEAQLDKSGLPSDRFFAERPEGSVSTLKIQRTQQEDSAVYLCASTEREAAYNEQFFGPGTRLTVL.

A single count supports this clone. CDR3 in amino acids: CASSLSGGYEQYF. CDR3 nucleotide sequence: TGTGCCAGCAGCCTCTCGGGAGGATACGAGCAGTACTTC. The chain couples TRBV25-1 to TRBJ2-7, with 7 nucleotides matching TRBD2. Germline lookup yields CDR1 MGHDK and CDR2 SYGVNS. This CDR3 is built from 13 residues. Trimming removed 6 bases from V and 4 bases from J; junction bases left unmatched: 6.

CDR3 sequence reads: CAIMVGDTQYF. The CDR3 region has the DNA TGTGCCATCATGGTCGGAGATACGCAGTATTTT. The gene calls are TRBV10-3 and TRBJ2-3; D remains unclear. The CDR3 loop spans 11 amino acids. V was cut by 7 bases and J by 5 bases, with 7 bases left in between. Germline V gene sequence: CDR1 ENHRY, CDR2 SYGVKD.

The rearrangement links TRBV28 to TRBJ2-7; TRBD1 matches 8 bases. Looked up from germline, CDR1 is MDHEN and CDR2 is SYDVKM. The CDR3 has 14 amino acids. The trim removed 6 bases at V and 3 bases at J, leaving 7 bases unmatched. The CDR3 DNA follows: TGTGCCAGCAGGTCATCCGGGACAGGCTACGAGCAGTACTTC. It is translated as CASRSSGTGYEQYF.

This clone has only a few counts. The V gene is TRBV28, the J gene TRBJ1-5; possibly TRBD1 for D (5 bases). The CDR3 contains 12 residues. Trimming took 10 bases from V and 0 from J, leaving 7 bases between them. Germline loops: CDR1 MDHEN, CDR2 SYDVKM. The CDR3: CATQGSNQPQHF. The CDR3 DNA reads TGTGCCACCCAGGGTAGCAATCAGCCCCAGCATTTT.

This chain uses TRBV6-6 with TRBJ2-3; 7 positions match TRBD2. From germline, CDR1 is MNHNY and CDR2 SVGAGI (reference sequence). The V segment lost 2 bases and the J segment 2 bases; nucleotides outside the gene matches: 4. The CDR3 covers 15 residues. CDR3 sequence: CASSYLGRATDTQYF. The CDR3 DNA follows: TGTGCCAGCAGTTACCTGGGGAGGGCCACAGATACGCAGTATTTT.

The V and J genes are TRBV9 and TRBJ2-1, with D possibly TRBD2 on 6 matching bases. The CDR3 is 16 residues long. V was trimmed by 1 base and J by 6 bases, leaving 17 bases between them. CDR1 and CDR2 from the germline V gene are SGDLS and YYNGEE. CDR3 residues: CASSVTGTLDSNEQFF. For the CDR3, the DNA is TGTGCCAGCAGCGTAACCGGGACTCTCGATTCCAATGAGCAGTTCTTC.

The chain couples TRBV18 to TRBJ1-4; no firm D call. Trimming pared 3 bases from V and 7 bases from J, leaving 9 bases between. CDR1 is KGHSH, CDR2 LQKENI, per germline. This CDR3 is built from 13 residues. The CDR3 nucleotides are TGTGCCAGCTCACCCGGGCGGGCTGAAAAACTGTTTTTT. Translated, it gives CASSPGRAEKLFF.

This clone came up a few times. The chain carries TRBV7-9 and TRBJ2-7; 7 bases map to TRBD2. V was clipped by 4 bases and J by 3 bases; unmatched bases: 3. CDR3 length: 13 amino acids. Germline CDR1 reads SEHNR; CDR2 reads FQNEAQ (reference sequence). CDR3 protein: CASSWDYLYEQYF. The CDR3 DNA reads TGTGCCAGCAGCTGGGACTACCTCTACGAGCAGTACTTC.